This T cell receptor (beta chain) was captured by sequencing in a study of T cells in tuberculosis. The wider study: In South Africa, adults with active tuberculosis were compared with IGRA-negative and latently infected IGRA-positive adolescents.

The repertoire was sequenced with immunoSEQ multiplex PCR; TCRdb's copy has only in-frame clones and lacks some. The table lists 25,000 to 30,000 clones, 90% to 95% of them singletons, with around 4.9% in the top ten. As to this clone: The antigen is undetermined.

J lost 0 bases, V lost 6 bases, and 6 bases had no gene match. Germline V gives CDR1 MGHDK, CDR2 SYGVNS. The CDR3 has 16 amino acids. Whole-study findings and limits: Samples were chosen by availability of cryopreserved specimens. Shorter CDR3-alpha in active tuberculosis partly drove smaller distances. Active tuberculosis alpha repertoires lay closer to GMM-specific TCRs than controls'.

This rearrangement joins TRBV25-1 to TRBJ2-4; TRBD1 aligns across 9 bases. The origin of this receptor is a donor aged 5 to 30 with latent tuberculosis or without tuberculosis infection. The sequenced material came from PBMCs. CDR3 DNA sequence: TGTGCCAGCAGCGGTACAGGGGGCCTAGCCAAAAACATTCAGTACTTC. Amino acid sequence: CASSGTGGLAKNIQYF.